The clone carrying this T cell receptor (beta chain) has more than one count but fewer than ten. This sample was taken from a study of identical twins. Only healthy Caucasians were included as donors. It was template switching that added a universal primer site, and there were unique molecular identifiers on the cDNA. TCRdb reprocessed the 5' RACE reads with MiXCR, giving one entry per CDR3 protein. The repertoire holds approximately 470,000 distinct CDR3 sequences, with approximately 15% as singletons. These data are also associated with another study on yellow fever vaccine responses in identical twins. From that paper: Reportedly, the response of twins' T cells to the vaccine seemed partly convergent, partly personalized.

This sequence was found in a woman under 30 in good health. The specimen sequenced was CD4+ T cells sorted from blood.

As DNA, the CDR3 is TGTGCCAGCAGTTACGGGGGTTTATACAATGAGCAGTTCTTC. Its translation: CASSYGGLYNEQFF. The V call is TRBV6-2 or TRBV6-3, the J call TRBJ2-1, with D perhaps assigned TRBD1 or TRBD2 (5 bases each). CDR1 and CDR2 from the germline V gene are MNHEY and SVGEGT. There are 14 residues in the CDR3. Trimming stripped 2 bases from V and 4 bases from J, with 9 bases between.